This T cell receptor beta chain was recorded in a study of long-term antiretroviral therapy in people with HIV. Study-level information: First collections came about a decade before the 2015 immediate-ART recommendation.

V lost 1 base, J lost 2 bases, and 11 bases lay in between. Germline loops: CDR1 SEHNR, CDR2 FQNEAQ (reference sequence). The CDR3 runs 15 residues. Study results and caveats: Repertoires from HIV showed CDR3 length ranges narrower than those of controls.

Every participant gave one or more pre-ART and two or more post-ART PBMC samples. Cryopreserved PBMC numbered about 1-10 million per sample before DNA extraction. To note about this clone: Its specificity is not known.

Investigators performed immunoSEQ version v3.0 at survey level. The method was immunoSEQ multiplex PCR; TCRdb's version includes in-frame clones alone and lacks a portion of them. The sample gives tens of thousands of clones, under 85% of which show up once; 23% is in the top ten. The material sequenced was unsorted PBMCs, taken 0.4 years after starting antiretroviral therapy. The genes are TRBV7-9 and TRBJ1-1; D is unresolved. The receptor's source is a man aged 50 or older with HIV. The CDR3 region is CASSLVFTVNTEAFF. In DNA form, the CDR3 reads TGTGCCAGCAGCTTAGTTTTTACAGTCAACACTGAAGCTTTCTTT.